The 32 T cell receptor beta chains in this list originate from one sample, sequenced in a study of beta chain features in type 1 diabetes. The study's findings and limits: Significant though moderate, a shortening of TCRB CDR3s appeared in all four CD4+ subsets of Type 1 diabetes patients.

These receptors are not linked to any known antigen. Expressed TCRB transcripts were sequenced because the isolated RNA had all been reverse transcribed beforehand. Generated by immunoSEQ multiplex PCR, the TCRdb table keeps only in-frame clones and is missing some. Of 55,000 to 85,000 clones detected, around 49% appear once; the ten largest clones hold about 0.7%. The sequenced material came from central memory CD4+ T cells from blood. All receptors come from a man in his thirties or forties with type 1 diabetes.

The chain uses TRBV6-1 and TRBJ2-7; maybe TRBD2 (5 bases). This CDR3 has 16 amino acids. The V gene lost 4 bases and the J gene lost 4 bases, with 20 bases spanning the gap. CDR1 and CDR2 from the germline V gene are MNHNS and SASEGT. The DNA of the CDR3 is TGTGCCAGCAGTGCAGGCTTGGGTTCCGGCGGGTACGAGCAGTACTTC. Amino acid sequence: CASSAGLGSGGYEQYF.

V gene TRBV11-2 combines with J gene TRBJ2-3, with 9 positions matching TRBD2. CDR3 length: 16 amino acids. CDR1 and CDR2 (germline): SGHAT, FQNNGV. Losses at the gene ends were 5 bases for V and 0 bases for J; bases not matched to a gene: 6. The CDR3 sequence: CASSLASGGSTDTQYF. The CDR3 nucleotides are TGTGCCAGCAGCCTCGCCAGCGGGGGGAGCACAGATACGCAGTATTTT. The whole variable domain, remainder taken from reference TRBV11-2 and TRBJ2-3, is EAGVAQSPRYKIIEKRQSVAFWCNPISGHATLYWYQQILGQGPKLLIQFQNNGVVDDSQLPKDRFSAERLKGVDSTLKIQPAKLEDSAVYLCASSLASGGSTDTQYFGPGTRLTVL.

This clone appeared a few times. This chain links TRBV18 with TRBJ1-1; no reliable D call. Germline assignment: CDR1 KGHSH and CDR2 LQKENI. The V gene lost 6 bases and the J gene lost 1 base, with 15 bases spanning the gap. The length of the CDR3 is 15 residues. The CDR3 reads CASSIGGIENTEAFF. CDR3 DNA sequence: TGTGCCAGCTCGATAGGAGGGATTGAGAACACTGAAGCTTTCTTT.

The CDR3 loop is CASSSRTAYNEQFF. The CDR3 DNA reads TGTGCCAGCAGCTCCCGGACTGCCTACAATGAGCAGTTCTTC. The V gene is TRBV7-2, the J gene TRBJ2-1; tentatively, D is TRBD2 (5 bases). The V gene lost 4 bases and the J gene lost 2 bases, with 9 bases spanning the gap. Per the germline V gene, CDR1 is SGHTA and CDR2 is FQGNSA. The CDR3 covers 14 residues.

V gene TRBV30 combines with J gene TRBJ2-1; TRBD2 aligns across 8 bases. Germline V gene lookup returns CDR1 GTSNPN and CDR2 SVGIG (reference sequence). The CDR3 is made up of 13 amino acids. V was pared by 2 bases and J by 8 bases, with 5 bases of the junction left unmatched. The CDR3 sequence: CAWSREGPDEQFF. DNA for the CDR3: TGTGCCTGGAGTCGGGAGGGCCCTGATGAGCAGTTCTTC.

V usage is TRBV5-4 and J usage is TRBJ2-7; TRBD1 matches at 8 bases. The CDR3 contains 14 residues. The J segment lost 4 bases and the V segment lost 1 base, leaving 4 bases of the junction unmatched. Germline V gene sequence: CDR1 SGHNT, CDR2 YYREEE (reference sequence). The DNA of the CDR3 is TGTGCCAGCAGCTTGTTCACAGGGGGGTACGAGCAGTACTTC. Protein product: CASSLFTGGYEQYF.

The chain recombines TRBV9 with TRBJ1-4; 10 positions match TRBD1. The ends lost 5 bases at V and 6 bases at J; junction bases unmatched: 13. There are 17 residues in the CDR3. Germline lookup yields CDR1 SGDLS and CDR2 YYNGEE. CDR3 sequence reads: CASSGGTGDVWDEKLFF. CDR3 nucleotides: TGTGCCAGCAGTGGCGGGACAGGGGACGTTTGGGATGAAAAACTGTTTTTT.

The V gene is TRBV30, the J gene TRBJ1-1, with 7 positions matching TRBD1. The V gene's germline CDR1 is GTSNPN and CDR2 SVGIG (reference sequence). CDR3 length: 15 residues. The V segment lost 2 bases and the J segment 6 bases; nucleotides outside the gene matches: 12. CDR3 coding DNA: TGTGCCTGGAGTCTCGACCGGGACAGCGGACCTGAAGCTTTCTTT. Translating it yields CAWSLDRDSGPEAFF.

This chain links TRBV20-1 with TRBJ2-3; D not certain. The CDR3 sequence is 10 residues long. Trimming stripped 6 bases from V and 4 bases from J, with 5 bases between. CDR1 is DFQATT and CDR2 is SNEGSKA in the germline V gene (reference sequence). In DNA form, the CDR3 reads TGCAGTGCACGGGCAGATACGCAGTATTTT. Translating gives CSARADTQYF.

The rearrangement uses TRBV10-3 and TRBJ1-2; the D gene is possibly TRBD1 (6 bases). Trimming removed 6 bases at V and 7 bases at J, with 15 bases between. The CDR3 is 13 amino acids. Germline values: CDR1 ENHRY, CDR2 SYGVKD. CDR3 residues: CAIRTSGGSGYTF. The CDR3 nucleotides read TGTGCCATCAGAACCTCGGGGGGCAGTGGCTACACCTTC.

V is TRBV5-6 and J is TRBJ2-5, with 7 nucleotides matching TRBD1. The CDR3 consists of 15 residues. Germline V gives CDR1 SGHDT, CDR2 YYEEEE. The J segment lost 1 base and the V segment lost 4 bases, leaving 7 bases of the junction unmatched. CDR3 region: CASSPDRAPQETQYF. As DNA, the CDR3 is TGTGCCAGCAGCCCCGACAGGGCCCCCCAAGAGACCCAGTACTTC.

The chain links TRBV27 to TRBJ2-6; tentatively, D is TRBD1 (5 bases). Germline loops: CDR1 MNHEY, CDR2 SMNVEV (reference sequence). This CDR3 contains 16 residues. Trimming took 6 bases from V and 0 from J, leaving 12 bases between them. In DNA form, the CDR3 reads TGTGCCAGCAGAAGACAGTCCATCTCTGGGGCCAACGTCCTGACTTTC. Amino acids: CASRRQSISGANVLTF.

This clone was found a few times. The rearrangement uses TRBV5-1 and TRBJ1-2, with TRBD1 as a possible D gene (5 bases). Germline V gene data show CDR1 as SGHRS and CDR2 as YFSETQ. This CDR3 has 13 amino acids. V was shortened by 6 bases and J by 3 bases, with 12 bases between the two germline ends. The DNA of the CDR3 is TGCGCCAGCACCTTCGACAGTTACTATGGCTACACCTTC. Its protein is CASTFDSYYGYTF.

The chain links TRBV2 to TRBJ2-1; a possible D gene is TRBD1 (6 bases). Germline V gene sequence: CDR1 SNHLY, CDR2 FYNNEI. Trimming shortened V by 6 bases and J by 11 bases, and 17 bases separated the two germline ends. CDR3 length: 13 amino acids. The CDR3 DNA sequence: TGTGCCAGCAGGAGGGACACCGGAATGAAGCAGTTCTTC. As protein: CASRRDTGMKQFF.

The rearrangement uses TRBV5-6 and TRBJ2-2, with D maybe TRBD1 (6 bases). Germline V gene sequence: CDR1 SGHDT, CDR2 YYEEEE. The CDR3 is 15 residues long. Trimming took 5 bases from V and 0 from J, leaving 11 bases between them. CDR3 coding DNA: TGTGCCAGCAGTCCGACAGGACCGAACACCGGGGAGCTGTTTTTT. Its translation: CASSPTGPNTGELFF.

The J gene is TRBJ2-6, the V gene TRBV1; the table's D call TRBD1 went unverified against the DNA. TRBV1 is a pseudogene segment. The CDR3 runs 18 residues. CDR3 nucleotide sequence: TGCACCAGCAGGACAGGACGTTTGTCACAAAGTCGGGCCAACGTCCTTACTTTC. Residues: CTSRTGRLSQSRANVLTF.

About this clone: This same CDR3 is encoded by further DNA sequences in the sample. V and J are TRBV29-1 and TRBJ2-7, with TRBD1 matching 7 bases. CDR3 length: 12 residues. Germline V gene sequence: CDR1 SQVTM, CDR2 ANQGSEA. After removal of 1 base from V and 4 bases from J, the junction contained 1 base not matched to a gene. CDR3 bases: TGCAGCGTTGAAGGACAGGGATACGAGCAGTACTTC. This gives the protein CSVEGQGYEQYF.

This clone appeared a few times. The CDR3 region has the DNA TGCGCCAGCAGCTTCACTAGTTCCCAAGAGACCCAGTACTTC. Protein sequence: CASSFTSSQETQYF. This chain joins TRBV5-1 and TRBJ2-5; D is possibly TRBD2 (5 bases). CDR1 is SGHRS, CDR2 YFSETQ, per germline. There are 14 residues in the CDR3. Between the trimmed V and J ends, which lost 2 bases and 1 base, there was a span of 9 bases.

In its sample, this clone was seen a few times. The V and J genes are TRBV5-1 and TRBJ2-3; 10 bases fit TRBD2. The V gene end was trimmed by 5 bases and the J gene end by 1 base; junction bases not matched to a gene: 4. CDR3 size: 15 residues. Germline values: CDR1 SGHRS, CDR2 YFSETQ. The DNA for the CDR3 is TGCGCCAGCAGTTTTGGACTAGCGGGCACAGATACGCAGTATTTT. As protein: CASSFGLAGTDTQYF.

V usage is TRBV6-6 and J usage is TRBJ1-2, with a possible D match to TRBD1 (6 bases). V was cut by 7 bases and J by 4 bases, with 16 bases left in between. Germline-derived CDR1 and CDR2 are MNHNY and SVGAGI (reference sequence). The CDR3 spans 14 residues. CDR3 residues: CASTLLGTFYGYTF. The CDR3 nucleotides read TGTGCCAGCACCCTCCTCGGGACATTCTATGGCTACACCTTC.

The rearrangement joins TRBV5-4 to TRBJ1-1; a weak D match, TRBD1 (6 bases). The CDR3 totals 14 residues. Germline V CDR1 and CDR2: SGHNT, YYREEE (reference sequence). Trimming cost V 3 bases and J 0 bases, with 9 bases left between them. The CDR3 spells CASSYQGMNTEAFF. The CDR3 region has the DNA TGTGCCAGCAGCTACCAGGGGATGAACACTGAAGCTTTCTTT. Complete variable domain (other parts from reference TRBV5-4 and TRBJ1-1): ETGVTQSPTHLIKTRGQQVTLRCSSQSGHNTVSWYQQALGQGPQFIFQYYREEENGRGNFPPRFSGLQFPNYSSELNVNALELDDSALYLCASSYQGMNTEAFFGQGTRLTVV.

This clone was picked up a small number of times. The rearrangement links TRBV6-5 to TRBJ1-1; 10 bases line up with TRBD1. After removal of 4 bases from V and 1 base from J, the junction contained 0 bases not matched to a gene. Germline CDR1 is MNHEY and CDR2 is SVGAGI. CDR3 length equals 14 residues. The chain's CDR3 is CASSWDRGNTEAFF. CDR3 sequence (DNA): TGTGCCAGCAGTTGGGACAGGGGGAACACTGAAGCTTTCTTT.

To note about this clone: At one of its ends the junction is not consistent with the germline gene, which may arise from a read error. The V call is TRBV5-1, the J call TRBJ2-3; weak D call: TRBD2 (6 bases). CDR3 length: 17 amino acids. CDR1 is SGHRS and CDR2 is YFSETQ in the germline V gene. The CDR3 nucleotides read TGCGCCAGCAGCTTGGCCATCGGGGGTGGAAGCACAGATACGCGGTATTTT. Its protein is CASSLAIGGGSTDTRYF.

The chain links TRBV12-5 to TRBJ1-1, with a possible D match to TRBD1 (6 bases). The CDR3 runs to 12 residues. CDR1 LGHNT and CDR2 FRNRAP come from the germline V gene. Trimming removed 6 bases from V and 5 bases from J, with 10 bases in between. The CDR3 sequence is CASGTTGTEAFF. CDR3 nucleotide sequence: TGTGCTAGTGGCACTACAGGGACTGAAGCTTTCTTT.

The chain carries TRBV5-1 and TRBJ2-6; 10 bases fit TRBD2. Germline V gene sequence: CDR1 SGHRS, CDR2 YFSETQ. V lost 3 bases, J lost 0 bases, and 24 bases stayed unmatched. This CDR3 comprises 24 residues. Here the CDR3 DNA reads TGCGCCAGCAGCTCGCCCGGTTGGGTCATTGCTAGCGGGAGAGTGTACTCTGGGGCCAACGTCCTGACTTTC. Its protein product is CASSSPGWVIASGRVYSGANVLTF.

This chain links TRBV5-6 with TRBJ2-5; TRBD2 aligns across 12 bases. The ends lost 4 bases at V and 5 bases at J; junction bases unmatched: 3. The CDR3 sequence is 14 residues long. Germline V lookup: CDR1 SGHDT, CDR2 YYEEEE. The CDR3 sequence: CASSGGTSGETQYF. The CDR3 DNA follows: TGTGCCAGCAGCGGCGGGACTAGCGGGGAGACCCAGTACTTC.

The chain is built from TRBV25-1 and TRBJ2-7; the D is unclear. Trimming cost V 8 bases and J 4 bases, with 3 bases left between them. This CDR3 region has 9 residues. CDR1 MGHDK and CDR2 SYGVNS come from the germline V gene. CDR3 coding DNA: TGTGCCAGCCAATACGAGCAGTACTTC. This encodes CASQYEQYF.

This chain uses TRBV5-4 with TRBJ2-1, with 11 bases fitting TRBD2. The CDR3 covers 15 residues. The junction had 6 bases not matched to a gene; V was cut back by 6 bases and J by 4 bases. The V gene's germline CDR1 is SGHNT and CDR2 YYREEE (reference sequence). CDR3: CASKPGTSGYNEQFF. The CDR3 DNA reads as TGTGCCAGCAAGCCGGGGACTAGCGGATACAATGAGCAGTTCTTC.

This clone was seen a single time. The chain links TRBV30 to TRBJ2-3; the match to TRBD2 covers 9 bases. Germline loops: CDR1 GTSNPN, CDR2 SVGIG (reference sequence). After removal of 4 bases from V and 0 bases from J, the junction contained 8 bases not matched to a gene. This CDR3 spans 16 amino acids. CDR3: CAWIGSSGRSTDTQYF. CDR3 nucleotides: TGTGCCTGGATCGGATCGAGCGGGAGGAGCACAGATACGCAGTATTTT.

This clone was seen a few times. A junction end diverges from the germline sequence, so it may reflect a read error. The CDR3 sequence: CASSPGLAVSTHF. Here the CDR3 DNA reads TGTGCCAGCAGCCCCGGACTAGCGGTCTCGACCCATTTT. The chain carries TRBV11-2 and TRBJ2-3, with 10 bases lining up with TRBD2. Germline-derived CDR1 and CDR2 are SGHAT and FQNNGV. This CDR3 has 13 residues.

V usage is TRBV7-8 and J usage is TRBJ2-7, with 11 bases that match TRBD2. CDR1 and CDR2 from the germline V gene are SGHVS and FQNEAQ. This CDR3 contains 16 residues. V trimming: 3 bases; J trimming: 6 bases; junction bases outside the gene matches: 10. CDR3 region: CASSFLRGTSGGEQYF. In nucleotides, the CDR3 is TGTGCCAGCAGCTTCCTGAGGGGGACTAGCGGTGGCGAGCAGTACTTC.

This clone has only a few counts. The chain uses TRBV19 and TRBJ2-1; TRBD2 matches 10 bases. The CDR3 spans 16 residues. V was pared by 6 bases and J by 2 bases, with 7 bases of the junction left unmatched. Germline V lookup: CDR1 LNHDA, CDR2 SQIVND (reference sequence). The CDR3 is CASRSGSGRAYNEQFF. CDR3 bases: TGTGCCAGTAGATCGGGAAGCGGGAGGGCCTACAATGAGCAGTTCTTC.